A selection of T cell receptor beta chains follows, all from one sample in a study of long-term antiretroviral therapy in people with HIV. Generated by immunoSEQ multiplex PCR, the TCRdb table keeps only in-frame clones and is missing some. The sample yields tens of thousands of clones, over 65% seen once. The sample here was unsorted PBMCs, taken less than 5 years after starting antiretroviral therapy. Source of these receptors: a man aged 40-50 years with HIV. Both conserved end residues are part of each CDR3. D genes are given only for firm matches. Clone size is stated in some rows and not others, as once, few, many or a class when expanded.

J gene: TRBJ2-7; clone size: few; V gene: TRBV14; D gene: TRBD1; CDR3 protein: CASSPLDRPDEQYF; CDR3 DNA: TGTGCCAGCAGCCCCCTGGACAGGCCGGACGAGCAGTACTTC
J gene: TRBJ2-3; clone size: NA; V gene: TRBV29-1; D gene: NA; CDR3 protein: CSVHHPSLVSDTQYF; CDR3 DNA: TGCAGCGTTCATCATCCGAGCTTGGTTTCGGATACGCAGTATTTT
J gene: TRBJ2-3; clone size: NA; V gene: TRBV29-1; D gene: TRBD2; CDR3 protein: CSAEGGGATDTQYF; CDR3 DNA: TGCAGCGCCGAGGGCGGGGGGGCCACAGATACGCAGTATTTT
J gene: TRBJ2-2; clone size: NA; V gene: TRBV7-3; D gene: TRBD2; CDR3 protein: CASSSPSGRGRTGELFF; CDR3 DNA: TGTGCCAGCAGCTCGCCTAGCGGGAGGGGTCGGACCGGGGAGCTGTTTTTT
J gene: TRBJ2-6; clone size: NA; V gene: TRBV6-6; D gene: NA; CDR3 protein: CASRGTSGANVLTF; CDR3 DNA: TGTGCCAGCAGAGGAACCTCTGGGGCCAACGTCCTGACTTTC
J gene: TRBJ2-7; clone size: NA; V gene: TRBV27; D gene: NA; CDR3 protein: CASSFQGGYEQYF; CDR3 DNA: TGTGCCAGCAGTTTCCAGGGGGGCTACGAGCAGTACTTC
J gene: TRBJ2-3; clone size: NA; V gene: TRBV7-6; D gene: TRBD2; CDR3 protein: CASSLLAGSVDTQYF; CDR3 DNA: TGTGCCAGCAGCTTACTAGCGGGATCGGTAGATACGCAGTATTTT
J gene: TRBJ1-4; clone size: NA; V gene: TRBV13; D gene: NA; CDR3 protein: CASSLEGEKLFF; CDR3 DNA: TGTGCCAGCAGCTTAGAAGGGGAAAAACTGTTTTTT
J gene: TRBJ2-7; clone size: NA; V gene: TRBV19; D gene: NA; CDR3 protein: CASSERTAYSYEQYF; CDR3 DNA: TGTGCCAGTAGTGAAAGGACAGCCTATTCCTACGAGCAGTACTTC
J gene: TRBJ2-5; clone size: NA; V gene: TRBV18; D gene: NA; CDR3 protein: CASSPGLQETQYF; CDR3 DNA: TGTGCCAGCTCACCAGGGTTACAAGAGACCCAGTACTTC
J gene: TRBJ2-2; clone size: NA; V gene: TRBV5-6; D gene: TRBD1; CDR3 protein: CASSLGVGQGKTGELFF; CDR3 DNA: TGTGCCAGCAGCTTGGGCGTGGGACAGGGAAAGACCGGGGAGCTGTTTTTT
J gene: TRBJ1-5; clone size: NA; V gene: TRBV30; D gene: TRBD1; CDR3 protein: CAWKGQDSNQPQHF; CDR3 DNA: TGTGCCTGGAAAGGACAGGATAGCAATCAGCCCCAGCATTTT
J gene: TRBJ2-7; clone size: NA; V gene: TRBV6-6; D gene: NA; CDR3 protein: CASSSSIAGGGGEQYF; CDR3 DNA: TGTGCCAGCAGTTCGTCAATCGCTGGAGGGGGCGGCGAGCAGTACTTC
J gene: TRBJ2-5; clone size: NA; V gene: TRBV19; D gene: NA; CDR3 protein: CASSIFDQETQYF; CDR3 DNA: TGTGCCAGTAGTATTTTCGATCAAGAGACCCAGTACTTC
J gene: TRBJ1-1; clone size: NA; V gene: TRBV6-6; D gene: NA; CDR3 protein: CASSYSKGVNTEAFF; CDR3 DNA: TGTGCCAGCAGTTACTCGAAAGGGGTGAACACTGAAGCTTTCTTT
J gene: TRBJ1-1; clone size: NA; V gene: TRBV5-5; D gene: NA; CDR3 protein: CASSPDGHEAFF; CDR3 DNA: TGTGCCAGCAGCCCGGACGGGCATGAAGCTTTCTTT
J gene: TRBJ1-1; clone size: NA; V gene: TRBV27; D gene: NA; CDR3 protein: CASSLGRNTEAFF; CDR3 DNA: TGTGCCAGCAGTTTAGGAAGGAACACTGAAGCTTTCTTT
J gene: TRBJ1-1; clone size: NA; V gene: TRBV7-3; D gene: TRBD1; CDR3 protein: CASSQGQTNTEAFF; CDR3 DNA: TGTGCCAGCAGCCAGGGACAGACGAACACTGAAGCTTTCTTT
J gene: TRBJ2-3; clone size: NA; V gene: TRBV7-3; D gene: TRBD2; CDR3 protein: CASSLGLSDTQYF; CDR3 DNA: TGTGCCAGCAGCTTGGGACTATCAGATACGCAGTATTTT
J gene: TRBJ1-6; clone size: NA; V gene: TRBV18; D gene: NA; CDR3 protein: CASSSSTGRYNSPLHF; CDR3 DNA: TGTGCCAGCTCATCGTCGACAGGCCGATATAATTCACCCCTCCACTTT
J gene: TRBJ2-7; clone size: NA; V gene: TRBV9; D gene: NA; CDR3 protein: CASSPGTYEQYF; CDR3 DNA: TGTGCCAGCAGCCCTGGGACCTACGAGCAGTACTTC
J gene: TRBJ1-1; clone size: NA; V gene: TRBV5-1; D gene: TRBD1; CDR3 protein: CASSYQTGGVQAFF; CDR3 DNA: TGCGCCAGCAGCTACCAAACAGGGGGCGTTCAAGCTTTCTTT
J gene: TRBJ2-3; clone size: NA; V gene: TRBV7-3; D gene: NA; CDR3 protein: CASSLNLPGKSTDTQYF; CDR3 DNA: TGTGCCAGCAGCTTAAATCTGCCAGGGAAGAGCACAGATACGCAGTATTTT
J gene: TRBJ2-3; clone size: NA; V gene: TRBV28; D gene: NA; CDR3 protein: CASSFQLDTQYF; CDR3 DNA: TGTGCCAGCAGTTTCCAACTAGATACGCAGTATTTT
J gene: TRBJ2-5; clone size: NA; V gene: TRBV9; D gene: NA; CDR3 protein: CASSVGARTDQETQYF; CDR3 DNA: TGTGCCAGCAGCGTAGGAGCGAGGACAGATCAAGAGACCCAGTACTTC
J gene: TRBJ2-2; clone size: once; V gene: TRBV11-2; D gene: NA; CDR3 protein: CASSLDRFGNTGELFF; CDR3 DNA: TGTGCCAGCAGCTTGGACCGCTTCGGGAACACCGGGGAGCTGTTTTTT
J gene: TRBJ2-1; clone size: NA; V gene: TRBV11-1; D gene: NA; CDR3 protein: CASSGRTGNEQFF; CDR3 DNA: TGTGCCAGCAGCGGACGGACGGGCAATGAGCAGTTCTTC
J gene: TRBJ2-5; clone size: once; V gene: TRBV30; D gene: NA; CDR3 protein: CAWTNRKETQYF; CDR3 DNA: TGTGCCTGGACGAATCGGAAGGAGACCCAGTACTTC